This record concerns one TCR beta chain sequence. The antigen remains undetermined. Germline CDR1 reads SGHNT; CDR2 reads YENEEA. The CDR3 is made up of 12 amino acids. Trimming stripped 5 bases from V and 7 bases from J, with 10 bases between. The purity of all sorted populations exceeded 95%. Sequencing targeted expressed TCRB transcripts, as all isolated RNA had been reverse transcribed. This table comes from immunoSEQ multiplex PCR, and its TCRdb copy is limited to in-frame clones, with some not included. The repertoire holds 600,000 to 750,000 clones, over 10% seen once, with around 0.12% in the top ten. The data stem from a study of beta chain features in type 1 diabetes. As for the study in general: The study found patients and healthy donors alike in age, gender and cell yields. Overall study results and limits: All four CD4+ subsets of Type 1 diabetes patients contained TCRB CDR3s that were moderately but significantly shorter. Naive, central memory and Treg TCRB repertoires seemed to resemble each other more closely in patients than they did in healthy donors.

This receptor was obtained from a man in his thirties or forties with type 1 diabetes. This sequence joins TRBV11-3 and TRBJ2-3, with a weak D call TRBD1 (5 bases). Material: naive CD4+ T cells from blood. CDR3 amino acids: CASSQTDNTQYF. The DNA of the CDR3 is TGTGCCAGCAGCCAGACAGACAATACGCAGTATTTT.